This T cell receptor beta chain originates from a study of shared clonotypes between healthy human individuals. CDR1 is SGHAT and CDR2 is FQNNGV in the germline V gene. Germline trimming cut 1 base from V and 4 bases from J; bases unmatched to any gene: 13. CDR3 size: 17 residues. Whole-study results and caveats: Genetic and exposure-history diversity was limited by the few donors.

The protocol was immunoSEQ multiplex PCR, while the TCRdb copy is restricted to in-frame clones and leaves out a portion. The sample has hundreds of thousands of clones, about 95% seen once. This clone was counted once. As yet, its antigen is unknown. Terminally differentiated effector memory CD45RA+ cells were excluded by CCR7 positive selection of CD45RO-negative cells. Adult donors, all healthy and HIV-negative, had no recent acute infections or vaccinations. The sequenced sample was naive CD8+ T cells sorted from blood. This TCR was recovered from a woman in her twenties or thirties in good health. This rearrangement joins TRBV11-2 to TRBJ2-7; 7 nucleotides agree with TRBD2. The CDR3 region is CASSLVFGEGPLYEQYF. As DNA, the CDR3 is TGTGCCAGCAGCTTAGTTTTTGGGGAGGGCCCTCTTTACGAGCAGTACTTC. Based on the CDR3 plus reference TRBV11-2 and TRBJ2-7, the full variable domain is EAGVAQSPRYKIIEKRQSVAFWCNPISGHATLYWYQQILGQGPKLLIQFQNNGVVDDSQLPKDRFSAERLKGVDSTLKIQPAKLEDSAVYLCASSLVFGEGPLYEQYFGPGTRLTVT.